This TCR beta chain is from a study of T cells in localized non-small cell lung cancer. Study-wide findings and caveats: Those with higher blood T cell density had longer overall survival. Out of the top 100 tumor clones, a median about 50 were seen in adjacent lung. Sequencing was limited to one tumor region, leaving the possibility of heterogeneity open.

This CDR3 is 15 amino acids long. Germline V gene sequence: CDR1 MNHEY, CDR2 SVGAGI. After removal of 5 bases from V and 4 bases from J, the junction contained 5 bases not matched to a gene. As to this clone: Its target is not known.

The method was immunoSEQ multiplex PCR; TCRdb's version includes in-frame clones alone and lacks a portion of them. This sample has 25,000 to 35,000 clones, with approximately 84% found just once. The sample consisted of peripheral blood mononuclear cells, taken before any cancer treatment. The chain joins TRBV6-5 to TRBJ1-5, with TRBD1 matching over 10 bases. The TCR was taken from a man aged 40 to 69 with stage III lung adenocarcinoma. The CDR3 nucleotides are TGTGCCAGCAGTAAGGGACAGGGGTTGAATCAGCCCCAGCATTTT. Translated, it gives CASSKGQGLNQPQHF.